This T cell receptor beta chain was retrieved from a study of T cells in Graves' hyperthyroidism and ophthalmopathy. RNA transcripts yielded amplified TCR beta CDR3 regions. The study used the HTBI primer set for a first-round RT-PCR of the TCR CDR3. A single record per CDR3 protein comes from TCRdb applying MiXCR to the multiplex PCR reads. Counted here are over 450,000 distinct CDR3 sequences, approximately 14% occurring once; the ten biggest clones make up around a sixth. This CDR3 region has 15 residues. Per germline, CDR1 SGHAT and CDR2 FQNNGV. Trimming removed 1 base from V and 2 bases from J; junction bases left unmatched: 5. This clonotype has ten or more counts.

The specimen was blood. This clonotype was sampled from a young woman with Graves' hyperthyroidism. The chain carries TRBV11-2 and TRBJ2-7; 7 nucleotides line up with TRBD2. CDR3 DNA sequence: TGTGCCAGCAGCTTAGGAGGGAGGGGCGCCTACGAGCAGTACGTC. It translates to CASSLGGRGAYEQYV.